This entry describes one TCR beta chain. The record originates from a study of blood T cell repertoires in COVID-19. The wider study: Sites across the United States, Italy and Spain contributed samples from acute and convalescent COVID-19. PBMCs, B-cell-depleted T cells, or T cells provided the cDNA or gDNA that made up the material.

In the authors' methods: From reference gene primer amplification, estimates of nucleated cell counts were derived. Sequenced by immunoSEQ multiplex PCR; TCRdb stores in-frame clones only, minus some. V, J and clone size were drawn from that table, and D and trimming were deduced from the DNA. This sample has about 130,000 clones; 70% to 90% occur once, and the top ten carry about 9.3%. The CDR3 contains 13 residues. Germline V gene lookup returns CDR1 MGHDK and CDR2 SYGVNS. V shed 6 bases and J 7 bases; nucleotides not matched to a gene: 5. J is TRBJ1-4 and V is TRBV25-1; 7 positions agree with TRBD1. This clonotype originated in a man aged 45-60 years with acute or convalescent COVID-19. Sample: peripheral blood. As DNA, the CDR3 is TGTGCCAGCAGGAAGGGGGCGGGTGAAAAACTGTTTTTT. It encodes CASRKGAGEKLFF.